The next 18 T cell receptor beta chains were all read from a single sample in a study of cytomegalovirus exposure and HLA in healthy donors. PCR employed 60 Vbeta and 13 Jbeta primers. Measured with immunoSEQ multiplex PCR; TCRdb has only the in-frame clones, and not every one. The repertoire has under 200,000 clones, 65% to 70% of them found once; the top ten carry 4.5%. Sequencing used PBMCs. These receptors came from a young woman in good health and CMV-seropositive.

This chain links TRBV7-2 with TRBJ2-1; D call uncertain. This CDR3 has 14 residues. Looked up from germline, CDR1 is SGHTA and CDR2 is FQGNSA. The V gene lost 3 bases and the J gene lost 4 bases, with 10 bases spanning the gap. The CDR3, as DNA: TGTGCCAGCAGCTTCTTTCCCTCTTACAATGAGCAGTTCTTC. Amino acid sequence: CASSFFPSYNEQFF.

The chain uses TRBV7-3 and TRBJ2-1, with TRBD2 matching over 11 bases. CDR1 is SGHTA and CDR2 is FQGTGA in the germline V gene. This CDR3 is 16 amino acids long. The V gene end was trimmed by 7 bases and the J gene end by 9 bases; junction bases not matched to a gene: 14. The CDR3 loop reads CASTSHTSGSLGEQFF. Written as DNA, the CDR3 is TGTGCCAGCACCTCCCATACTAGCGGGAGTTTGGGTGAGCAGTTCTTC.

The chain links TRBV7-9 to TRBJ2-7; 10 bases are a match to TRBD2. The CDR3 consists of 16 residues. V lost 2 bases to trimming and J lost 3 bases; unmatched junction nucleotides: 7. Per the germline V gene, CDR1 is SEHNR and CDR2 is FQNEAQ (reference sequence). CDR3 coding DNA: TGTGCCAGCAGCTTATGGGGTAGCGGGGGGATCTACGAGCAGTACTTC. Protein sequence: CASSLWGSGGIYEQYF.

The chain joins TRBV6-5 to TRBJ2-7; D possibly corresponds to TRBD1 (5 bases). V was clipped by 0 bases and J by 3 bases, with 12 bases between them. The germline CDR1 and CDR2 sequences are MNHEY and SVGAGI. This CDR3 is 15 amino acids long. The DNA of the CDR3 is TGTGCCAGCAGTTACTCGGGGCCCCCAGGCTACGAGCAGTACTTC. Its translation: CASSYSGPPGYEQYF.

This clone was recorded a few times. V gene TRBV7-3 combines with J gene TRBJ1-1; 7 bases agree with TRBD1. CDR3 length: 14 amino acids. The V and J ends lost 5 bases and 2 bases, in that order; junction bases with no gene match: 5. From germline, CDR1 is SGHTA and CDR2 FQGTGA. The CDR3 is CASSKRQGNTEAFF. CDR3 in DNA: TGTGCCAGCAGCAAACGACAGGGAAACACTGAAGCTTTCTTT.

The genes are TRBV10-3 and TRBJ1-5; TRBD1 aligns across 8 bases. The V segment lost 1 base and the J segment 7 bases; nucleotides outside the gene matches: 12. CDR1 is ENHRY, CDR2 SYGVKD, per germline. The CDR3 extends over 17 amino acids. The CDR3 nucleotides are TGTGCCATCAGTGAGTTTCTGGGACAGGTTACAGTGCAGCCCCAGCATTTT. This gives the protein CAISEFLGQVTVQPQHF.

There are a few counts of this clone. The genes are TRBV12-1 and TRBJ1-5; TRBD1 was called by the table and not checked on the DNA. TRBV12-1 is tagged as a pseudogene. This CDR3 is 18 amino acids long. CDR3 DNA: TGTGCCAGCAGCTTTCGGCAGGGGGCGGTTTATAGCAATCAGCCCCAGCATTTT. This encodes CASSFRQGAVYSNQPQHF.

The chain links TRBV5-1 to TRBJ1-1; D unresolved. This CDR3 has 15 amino acids. Trimming left V 4 bases short and J 6 bases short, with 19 bases between. Per the germline V gene, CDR1 is SGHRS and CDR2 is YFSETQ. Written as DNA, the CDR3 is TGCGCCAGCAGCCCCTGGGTGGGCTTAGTCGCTGAAGCTTTCTTT. Amino acids: CASSPWVGLVAEAFF.

The J gene is TRBJ1-2, the V gene TRBV10-1; tentative D call: TRBD1 (5 bases). From germline, CDR1 is WNHNN and CDR2 SYGVQD (reference sequence). The length of the CDR3 is 13 residues. V was pared by 8 bases and J by 4 bases, with 14 bases between. The CDR3 region has the DNA TGCGCCAGCTCAACAGGTTACGGCTATGGCTACACCTTC. Translation: CASSTGYGYGYTF.

V gene TRBV30 combines with J gene TRBJ2-5; unclear D gene. The end of the DNA is better explained by TRBJ2-7, so the J call may be wrong. The CDR3 spans 13 residues. Germline values: CDR1 GTSNPN, CDR2 SVGIG (reference sequence). CDR3 bases: TGTGCCTGGAGCTACGGGTCTCCCTACGAGCAGTACTTC. It specifies CAWSYGSPYEQYF.

The chain carries TRBV2 and TRBJ2-7, with 8 bases that match TRBD1. Per germline, CDR1 SNHLY and CDR2 FYNNEI. The CDR3 spans 13 residues. V lost 6 bases and J lost 5; bases outside the gene matches: 6. The CDR3 region is CASRRQGSHEQYF. CDR3 DNA: TGTGCCAGCAGACGACAGGGGTCCCACGAGCAGTACTTC.

This clone occurred a few times. The rearrangement uses TRBV7-8 and TRBJ2-1; 10 nucleotides agree with TRBD2. The J segment lost 7 bases and the V segment lost 5 bases, leaving 8 bases of the junction unmatched. Looked up from germline, CDR1 is SGHVS and CDR2 is FQNEAQ. The CDR3 is 15 residues long. The DNA of the CDR3 is TGTGCCAGCAGCCCCCCGGGACTAGCGAAAAATGAGCAGTTCTTC. This translates into CASSPPGLAKNEQFF.

This clone was counted between two and nine times. The chain employs TRBV30 and TRBJ1-1; unclear D gene. The CDR3 sequence is 11 residues long. Trimming removed 4 bases from V and 7 bases from J, with 10 bases in between. Germline assignment: CDR1 GTSNPN and CDR2 SVGIG (reference sequence). CDR3 amino acids: CAWTVSREAFF. For the CDR3, the DNA is TGTGCCTGGACTGTGTCGCGTGAAGCTTTCTTT. Supplemented by reference TRBV30 and TRBJ1-1, the full variable domain reads SQTIHQWPATLVQPVGSPLSLECTVEGTSNPNLYWYRQAAGRGLQLLFYSVGIGQISSEVPQNLSASRPQDRQFILSSKKLLLSDSGFYLCAWTVSREAFFGQGTRLTVV.

The CDR3 is CASSYRAQSPLHF. The CDR3 bases are TGTGCCAGCAGTTACCGAGCCCAATCACCCCTCCACTTT. The genes are TRBV6-5 and TRBJ1-6, with D unresolved. The V and J ends lost 2 bases and 10 bases respectively, with 9 bases between them. Germline V gene lookup returns CDR1 MNHEY and CDR2 SVGAGI. The CDR3 is 13 residues long.

The V and J genes are TRBV2 and TRBJ1-1, with TRBD1 as a possible D gene (5 bases). The V end lost 9 bases, the J end lost 0 bases, and 14 bases lay between the germline ends. The CDR3 totals 14 residues. Germline V gene data show CDR1 as SNHLY and CDR2 as FYNNEI. This chain's CDR3 is CASRGTVLNTEAFF. In DNA, the CDR3 is TGTGCCAGTCGGGGGACTGTATTGAACACTGAAGCTTTCTTT.

CDR3 protein: CAIQVGAGGNQPQHF. The CDR3 coding sequence is TGTGCCATTCAAGTGGGGGCCGGCGGCAATCAGCCCCAGCATTTT. This chain joins TRBV28 and TRBJ1-5, with D tentatively TRBD1 (6 bases). Germline CDR1 and CDR2: MDHEN and SYDVKM. CDR3 length equals 15 residues. V was trimmed by 10 bases and J by 2 bases, leaving 18 bases between them.

The rearrangement links TRBV5-1 to TRBJ2-1; perhaps TRBD2 as D (6 bases). Trimming took 4 bases from V and 8 from J, leaving 19 bases between them. In germline, CDR1 is SGHRS, CDR2 YFSETQ. The CDR3 contains 15 residues. The CDR3 nucleotides are TGCGCCAGCAGCGCTTTCGGCGGGAATTTCGATGAGCAGTTCTTC. This sequence encodes CASSAFGGNFDEQFF.

A few counts support this clone. The chain recombines TRBV7-9 with TRBJ1-1; D call uncertain. Germline V gives CDR1 SEHNR, CDR2 FQNEAQ (reference sequence). Trimming removed 2 bases at V and 3 bases at J, with 4 bases between. The CDR3 spans 12 residues. The CDR3 spells CASSLRYTEAFF. DNA for the CDR3: TGTGCCAGCAGCTTACGGTACACTGAAGCTTTCTTT. The full variable domain, in which reference TRBV7-9 and TRBJ1-1 provide the parts outside the CDR3, is DTGVSQNPRHKITKRGQNVTFRCDPISEHNRLYWYRQTLGQGPEFLTYFQNEAQLEKSRLLSDRFSAERPKGSFSTLEIQRTEQGDSAMYLCASSLRYTEAFFGQGTRLTVV.